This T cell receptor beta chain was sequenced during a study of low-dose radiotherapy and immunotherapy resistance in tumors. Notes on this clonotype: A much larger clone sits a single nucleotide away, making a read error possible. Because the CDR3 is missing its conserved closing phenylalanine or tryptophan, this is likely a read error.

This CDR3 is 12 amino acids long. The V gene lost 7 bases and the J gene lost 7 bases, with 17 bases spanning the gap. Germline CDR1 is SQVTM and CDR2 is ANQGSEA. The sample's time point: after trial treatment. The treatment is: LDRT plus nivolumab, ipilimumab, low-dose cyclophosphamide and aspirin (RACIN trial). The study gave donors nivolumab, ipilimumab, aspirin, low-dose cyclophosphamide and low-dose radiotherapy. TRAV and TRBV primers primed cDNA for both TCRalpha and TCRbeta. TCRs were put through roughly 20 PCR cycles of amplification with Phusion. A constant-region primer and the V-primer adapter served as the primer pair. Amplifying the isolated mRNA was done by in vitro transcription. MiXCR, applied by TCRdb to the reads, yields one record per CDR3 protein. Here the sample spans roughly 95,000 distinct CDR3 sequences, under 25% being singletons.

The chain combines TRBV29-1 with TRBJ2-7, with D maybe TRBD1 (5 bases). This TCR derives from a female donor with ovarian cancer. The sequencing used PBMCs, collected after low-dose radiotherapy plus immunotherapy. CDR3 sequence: CSAAGLSGEQYS. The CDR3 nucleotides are TGCAGCGCCGCAGGGCTCTCAGGGGAGCAGTACTCC.